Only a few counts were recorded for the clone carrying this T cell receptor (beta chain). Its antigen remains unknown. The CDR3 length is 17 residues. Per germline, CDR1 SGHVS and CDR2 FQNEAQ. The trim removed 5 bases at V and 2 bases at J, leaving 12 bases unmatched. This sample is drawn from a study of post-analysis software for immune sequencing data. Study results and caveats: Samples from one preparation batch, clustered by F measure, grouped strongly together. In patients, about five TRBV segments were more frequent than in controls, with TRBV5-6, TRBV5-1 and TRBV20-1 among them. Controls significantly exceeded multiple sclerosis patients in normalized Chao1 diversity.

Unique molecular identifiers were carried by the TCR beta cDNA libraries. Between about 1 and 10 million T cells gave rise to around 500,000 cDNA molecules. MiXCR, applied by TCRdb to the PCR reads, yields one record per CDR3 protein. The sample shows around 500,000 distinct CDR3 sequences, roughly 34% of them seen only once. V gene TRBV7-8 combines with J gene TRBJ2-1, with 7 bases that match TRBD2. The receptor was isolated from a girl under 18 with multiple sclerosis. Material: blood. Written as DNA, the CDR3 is TGTGCCAGCAGCCCGAACCCAGGACTAGATCCCTACAATGAGCAGTTCTTC. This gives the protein CASSPNPGLDPYNEQFF.